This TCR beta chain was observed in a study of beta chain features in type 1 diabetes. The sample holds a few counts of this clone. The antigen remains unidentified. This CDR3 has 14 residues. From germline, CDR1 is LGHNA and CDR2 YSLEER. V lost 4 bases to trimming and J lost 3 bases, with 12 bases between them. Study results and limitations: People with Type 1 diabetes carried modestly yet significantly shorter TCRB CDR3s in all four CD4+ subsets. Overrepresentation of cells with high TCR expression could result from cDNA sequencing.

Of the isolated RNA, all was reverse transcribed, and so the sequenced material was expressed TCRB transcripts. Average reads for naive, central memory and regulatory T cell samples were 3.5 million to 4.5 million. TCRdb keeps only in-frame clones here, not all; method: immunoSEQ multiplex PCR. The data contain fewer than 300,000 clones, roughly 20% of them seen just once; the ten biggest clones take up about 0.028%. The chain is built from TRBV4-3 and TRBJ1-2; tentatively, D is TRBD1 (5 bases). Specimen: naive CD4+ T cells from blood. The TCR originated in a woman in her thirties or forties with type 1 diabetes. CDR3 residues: CASSLSARDYGYTF. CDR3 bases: TGCGCCAGCAGCCTCAGTGCCAGGGACTATGGCTACACCTTC.